This is a list of T cell receptor beta chains from one sample in a study of blood T cell repertoires in COVID-19. Data came from immunoSEQ multiplex PCR; TCRdb stores just in-frame clones and leaves some out. This sample carries about 230,000 clones, around 80% of them seen once, and the ten largest clones take approximately 1.5%. Sequencing used peripheral blood. Every receptor here comes from a woman aged 40 to 55 who had recovered from COVID-19. Both conserved end residues are part of each CDR3. The D gene is left open where the match is weak. Some rows have no size entry. The others give once, few or many, or a class for an expanded clone.

TRBD1 TRBJ1-1 TRBV29-1 . CSVPGQANTEAFF TGCAGCGTACCGGGACAGGCGAACACTGAAGCTTTCTTT
. TRBJ2-3 TRBV18 . CASSPPASADTQYF TGTGCCAGCTCACCACCAGCTAGCGCAGATACGCAGTATTTT
. TRBJ2-2 TRBV10-3 . CAISESGSSTGELFF TGTGCCATCAGTGAGTCAGGGAGCAGCACCGGGGAGCTGTTTTTT
. TRBJ2-2 TRBV30 . CAWSSGVGELFF TGTGCCTGGAGTTCAGGGGTCGGGGAGCTGTTTTTT
TRBD1 TRBJ2-7 TRBV9 . CASSRSTGTGYEQYF TGTGCCAGCAGCCGCAGCACCGGGACAGGGTACGAGCAGTACTTC
. TRBJ1-5 TRBV6-2/TRBV6-3 few CASSYSDDSNQPQHF TGTGCCAGCAGTTACAGCGATGATAGCAATCAGCCCCAGCATTTT
. TRBJ2-1 TRBV9 . CASSVGQGTYNEQFF TGTGCCAGCAGCGTAGGCCAGGGTACCTACAATGAGCAGTTCTTC
. TRBJ2-7 TRBV28 . CASSLWETYEQYF TGTGCCAGCAGTTTGTGGGAGACCTACGAGCAGTACTTC
. TRBJ1-1 TRBV19 . CASSYIRDTEAFF TGTGCCAGTAGTTATATCCGGGACACTGAAGCTTTCTTT
. TRBJ1-4 TRBV12-5 . CASGSAGVGDEKLFF TGTGCTAGTGGTTCGGCCGGGGTAGGAGATGAAAAACTGTTTTTT
TRBD2 TRBJ2-1 TRBV6-2/TRBV6-3 . CASSTTTPSGGKYNEQFF TGTGCCAGCAGTACTACCACCCCTAGCGGGGGGAAGTACAATGAGCAGTTCTTC
. TRBJ2-3 TRBV6-5 . CASSSGNTDTQYF TGTGCCAGCAGTTCCGGGAACACAGATACGCAGTATTTT
TRBD1 TRBJ2-2 TRBV10-3 . CATATGDTGELFF TGTGCCACAGCGACAGGGGACACCGGGGAGCTGTTTTTT
. TRBJ1-1 TRBV4-3 . CASSQEKVSRQSNTEAFF TGCGCCAGCAGCCAAGAGAAAGTGTCGCGACAGTCGAACACTGAAGCTTTCTTT
. TRBJ1-2 TRBV4-2 . CASSQVGSRLGDGYTF TGTGCCAGCAGCCAAGTCGGCAGTAGGTTGGGCGATGGCTACACCTTC
TRBD2 TRBJ2-3 TRBV9 . CASSPASGATDTQYF TGTGCCAGCAGCCCAGCTAGCGGGGCCACAGATACGCAGTATTTT
. TRBJ2-1 TRBV10-3 . CAISESPGAGINNEQFF TGTGCCATCAGTGAGTCCCCGGGAGCAGGTATTAACAATGAGCAGTTCTTC
TRBD2 TRBJ2-3 TRBV9 . CASSVAGTSGPDTQYF TGTGCCAGCAGCGTAGCCGGGACTAGCGGGCCAGATACGCAGTATTTT
TRBD2 TRBJ2-1 TRBV6-1 . CASSEALSSGGWNEQFF TGTGCCAGCAGTGAAGCGCTGTCTAGCGGGGGGTGGAATGAGCAGTTCTTC
TRBD1 TRBJ2-3 TRBV6-6 . CASIPRTGTDTQYF TGTGCCTCAATCCCCCGGACAGGGACAGATACGCAGTATTTT
. TRBJ1-4 TRBV28 . CASSLSGDGIETNEKLFF TGTGCCAGCAGTTTATCGGGGGACGGAATTGAAACTAATGAAAAACTGTTTTTT
TRBD1 TRBJ2-5 TRBV5-1 . CASSLGQGAPTETQYF TGCGCCAGCAGCTTGGGACAGGGGGCCCCGACAGAGACCCAGTACTTC
. TRBJ2-7 TRBV4-1 . CASSPTGDEQYF TGCGCCAGCAGCCCGACCGGGGACGAGCAGTACTTC
. TRBJ1-6 TRBV25-1 . CASRDSNSPLHF TGTGCCAGCAGGGACAGTAATTCACCCCTCCACTTT
TRBD1 TRBJ2-2 TRBV2 . CASRQGAGELFF TGTGCCAGCAGACAGGGGGCCGGGGAGCTGTTTTTT
. TRBJ1-2 TRBV5-6 . CASSLSPGYYGYTF TGTGCCAGCAGCTTGTCCCCAGGGTACTATGGCTACACCTTC